Shown below are 4 T cell receptor beta chains from a single sample sequenced in a study of T cell responses to AZD1222 COVID-19 vaccine. Profiling relied on immunoSEQ multiplex PCR, and the TCRdb table lists in-frame clones only, not all of them. This table holds 200,000 or so clones, 85% to 90% found once. Sequences were derived from peripheral blood, sampled on day 0 of AZD1222 vaccination. The source of these receptors is an adult in good health.

The V gene is TRBV10-3, the J gene TRBJ1-2, with 10 positions matching TRBD1. CDR3 length: 15 amino acids. Germline V gene data show CDR1 as ENHRY and CDR2 as SYGVKD. The V segment lost 4 bases and the J segment 4 bases; nucleotides outside the gene matches: 6. CDR3 in amino acids: CAISARDRGFYGYTF. In DNA, the CDR3 is TGTGCCATCAGTGCCAGGGACAGGGGCTTCTATGGCTACACCTTC.

The chain couples TRBV9 to TRBJ2-3; TRBD2 matches 7 bases. The J segment lost 1 base and the V segment lost 4 bases, leaving 6 bases of the junction unmatched. This CDR3 region has 15 residues. Germline V lookup: CDR1 SGDLS, CDR2 YYNGEE. CDR3 DNA sequence: TGTGCCAGCAGCCCAGGACTAGTGGGCACAGATACGCAGTATTTT. Its protein product is CASSPGLVGTDTQYF.

The chain couples TRBV6-5 to TRBJ2-7; TRBD1 aligns across 7 bases. CDR1 is MNHEY and CDR2 is SVGAGI in the germline V gene. The CDR3 has 15 amino acids. V lost 5 bases, J lost 0 bases, and 7 bases stayed unmatched. In DNA form, the CDR3 reads TGTGCCAGCAGTCTACAGGGGTCTTACTCCTACGAGCAGTACTTC. This sequence encodes CASSLQGSYSYEQYF.

The gene calls are TRBV5-6 and TRBJ1-2; TRBD1 aligns across 10 bases. Germline V lookup: CDR1 SGHDT, CDR2 YYEEEE. V shed 4 bases and J 5 bases; nucleotides not matched to a gene: 5. The CDR3 runs 14 residues. The CDR3 DNA reads TGTGCCAGCAGCCTGACAGGGGGCAGGTATGGCTACACCTTC. This sequence encodes CASSLTGGRYGYTF.